The text below deals with one T cell receptor beta chain. What it recognizes is unknown. This entry belongs to a study of blood T cells in healthy people across ages. Study as a whole: In model experiments, template switching was able to capture about one barcoded beta molecule for every two T cells that were present.

PCR was performed a second time for about 7 to 11 cycles using a sample-barcoded 5' primer and a J-beta primer mix. TCRdb re-called the 5' RACE reads through MiXCR, storing one row per CDR3 protein. The top ten hold roughly 3.7% of the sample, which has fewer than 800,000 distinct CDR3 sequences, over 20% seen once. The study's findings and limits: TCR beta diversity, measured per million T cells, fell in a roughly linear way with age. In these data, TCR beta diversity tracked strongly with naive T cell percentage.

The clonotype was recovered from a man in his 70s in good health. Sequencing input: blood.

The CDR3 here is CATSSGLDANEQFF. In DNA, the CDR3 is TGTGCCACCAGCAGTGGTTTAGACGCCAATGAGCAGTTCTTC. The V call is TRBV15, the J call TRBJ2-1, with no clear D. V was trimmed by 3 bases and J by 6 bases, leaving 12 bases between them. The germline CDR1 and CDR2 sequences are LNHNV and YYDKDF (reference sequence). This CDR3 region has 14 residues.